This T cell receptor beta chain originates from a study of response to subunit inactivated influenza vaccine. This clonotype appeared a few times. What it recognizes is unknown. A single record per CDR3 protein comes from TCRdb applying MiXCR to the RT-PCR reads. This table has roughly 170,000 distinct CDR3 sequences, about a tenth appearing once. General observations from the study: That few new T cells are recruited by each seasonal influenza vaccination was the authors' suggestion.

The origin of this receptor is a man aged 50-60 years who received an inactivated influenza vaccine. Here the sequenced sample was non-naive T cells sorted from PBMCs, taken on the day of vaccination.

This CDR3 is CAYSGGTETQYF. CDR3 sequence (DNA): TGTGCCTATAGCGGGGGGACAGAGACCCAGTACTTC. V is TRBV30 and J is TRBJ2-5; 10 positions match TRBD2. This CDR3 has 12 residues. CDR1 and CDR2 (germline): GTSNPN, SVGIG (reference sequence). The V gene end was trimmed by 7 bases and the J gene end by 4 bases; junction bases not matched to a gene: 3.